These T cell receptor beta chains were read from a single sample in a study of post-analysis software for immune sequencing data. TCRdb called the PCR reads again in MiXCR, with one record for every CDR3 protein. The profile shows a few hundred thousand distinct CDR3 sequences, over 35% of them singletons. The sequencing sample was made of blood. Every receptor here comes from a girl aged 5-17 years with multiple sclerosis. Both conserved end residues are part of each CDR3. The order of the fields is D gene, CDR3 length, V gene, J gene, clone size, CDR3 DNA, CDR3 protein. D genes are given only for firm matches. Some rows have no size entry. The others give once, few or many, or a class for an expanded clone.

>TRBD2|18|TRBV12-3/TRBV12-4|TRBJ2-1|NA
TGTGCCAGCAGTTGGCTAGCGGGTAGAACTCCCTCCTACAATGAGCAGTTCTTC
CASSWLAGRTPSYNEQFF
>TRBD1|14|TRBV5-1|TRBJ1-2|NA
TGCGCCAGCAGCTTGGACGGGACAGACTATGGCTGCACCTTC
CASSLDGTDYGCTF
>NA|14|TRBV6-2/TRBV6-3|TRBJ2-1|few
TGTGCCAGCACGGCGGGACTCACCTACAATGAGCAGTTCTTC
CASTAGLTYNEQFF
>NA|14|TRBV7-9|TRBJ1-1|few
TGTGCCAGCAGCGGACCGCGTGAACAGGGTGAAGCTTTCTTT
CASSGPREQGEAFF
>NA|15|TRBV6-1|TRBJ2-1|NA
TGTGCCAGCAGTGACTTCCTAGGAGGGAGCTATGAGCAGTTCTTC
CASSDFLGGSYEQFF
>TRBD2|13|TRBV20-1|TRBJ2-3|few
TGCAGTGCTTGGACTAGCGGGAGGATGTATCGGTATTTT
CSAWTSGRMYRYF
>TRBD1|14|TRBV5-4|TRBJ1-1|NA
TGTGCCAGCAGCTTCAGGGGGTCGAACACTGAAGCTTTCTTT
CASSFRGSNTEAFF
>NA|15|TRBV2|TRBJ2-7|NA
TGTGCCAGCAGTGACCCAGGGGGGAACCCCTACGAGCAGTACTTC
CASSDPGGNPYEQYF
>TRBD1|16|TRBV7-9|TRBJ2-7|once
TGTGCCAGCAGCCAACCAATCGGGACAGGAGACTACGAGCAGGACTTC
CASSQPIGTGDYEQDF
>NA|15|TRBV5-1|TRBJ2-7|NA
TGCGCCAGCAGCCCTACAGGGGCGCGGGAGTACGAGCAGTACTTC
CASSPTGAREYEQYF
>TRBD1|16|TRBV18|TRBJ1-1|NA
TGTGCCAGCTCCCTTTTACAGGGGGCAGGGGGAACTGAAGCTTTCTTT
CASSLLQGAGGTEAFF
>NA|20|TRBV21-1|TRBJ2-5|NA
TGTGCCAGCAGCAAAGGAGGGGAACAGTTTCATCCCGGCGGGAGAGAGACCCAGTACTTC
CASSKGGEQFHPGGRETQYF
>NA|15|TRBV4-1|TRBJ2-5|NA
TGCGCCAGCAGCCAAGATTCGGCAGCTCAAGAGACCCAGTACTTC
CASSQDSAAQETQYF
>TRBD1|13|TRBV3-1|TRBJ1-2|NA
TGTGCCAGCAGCCAAACAGGGGCCAATGGCTACACCTTC
CASSQTGANGYTF
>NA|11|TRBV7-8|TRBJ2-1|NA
TGTGCCAGCAGCTTACCCAATGAGCAGTTCTTC
CASSLPNEQFF
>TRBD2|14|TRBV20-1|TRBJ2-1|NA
TGCAGTACTCCTGGGACTAGCGACTACAATGAGCAGTTCTTC
CSTPGTSDYNEQFF
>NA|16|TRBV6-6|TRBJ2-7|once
TGTGCCAGCAGTTACTCGATTGTGGACTCCGACTACGAGCAGTACTTC
CASSYSIVDSDYEQYF
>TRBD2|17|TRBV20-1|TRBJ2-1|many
TGCAGTGCTAGAGATGCACTACGGGGACTAGCGGGAGCTGAGCAGTTCTTC
CSARDALRGLAGAEQFF
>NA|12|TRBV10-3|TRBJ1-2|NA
TGTGCCATCAGTGAATCGTCAGGGGGCTACACCTTC
CAISESSGGYTF
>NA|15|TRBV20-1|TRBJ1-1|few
TGCAGTGTCTTAGTAGGAGGGGGTGGGAACACTGAAGCTTTCTTT
CSVLVGGGGNTEAFF
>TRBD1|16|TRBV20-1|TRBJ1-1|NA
TGCAGTGCTAGCGGATTCCGGGACAGGGTTTGGTCTGAAGCTTTCTTT
CSASGFRDRVWSEAFF
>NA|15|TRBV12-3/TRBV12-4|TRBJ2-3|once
TGTGCCAGCAGTTCCCCGGAAGGAGTGGCAGATACGCAGTATTTT
CASSSPEGVADTQYF
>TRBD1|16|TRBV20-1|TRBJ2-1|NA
TGCAGTGCTAGACCCGGGACAGGGACAATCGTCCATGAGCAGTTCTTC
CSARPGTGTIVHEQFF
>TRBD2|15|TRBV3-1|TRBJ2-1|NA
TGTGCCAGCGCGCTACTAGCGACCAAAAACAATGAGCAGTTTTTC
CASALLATKNNEQFF
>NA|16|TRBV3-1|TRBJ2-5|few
TGTGCCAGCAGCCCACCTTGGCCTGACAGTAAAGAGACCCAGTACTTC
CASSPPWPDSKETQYF
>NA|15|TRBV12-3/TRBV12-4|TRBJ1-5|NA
TGTGCCAGCAGTCCCCAAGGGGGGGTAAATCAGCCCCAGCATTTT
CASSPQGGVNQPQHF
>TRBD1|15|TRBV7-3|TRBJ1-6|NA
TGTGCCAGCAGCTCAAACAGGGGCCACAATTCACCCCTCCACTTT
CASSSNRGHNSPLHF
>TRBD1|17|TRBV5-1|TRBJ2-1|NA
TGCGCCAGCAGAGCATTGTGGGGACAGGGTATGGGGTATGAGCAGTTCTTC
CASRALWGQGMGYEQFF
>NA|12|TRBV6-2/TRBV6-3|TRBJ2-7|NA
TGTGCCAGCAACAGCCACTCCTACGAGCAGTACTTC
CASNSHSYEQYF
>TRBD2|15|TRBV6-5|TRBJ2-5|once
TGTGCCAGCAGCCGGGGACTAGTTGTGCAAGAGACCCAGTACTTC
CASSRGLVVQETQYF
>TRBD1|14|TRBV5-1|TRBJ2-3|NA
TGCGCCAGCAGCCCAGGACAGGAGCCAGATACGCAGTATTTT
CASSPGQEPDTQYF
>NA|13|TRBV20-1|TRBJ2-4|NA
TGCAGTGCTAGACACCTAGCCAAAAACATTCAGTACTTC
CSARHLAKNIQYF
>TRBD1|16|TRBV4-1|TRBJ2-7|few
TGCGCCAGCAGCCAAGATTTAGGGGACAGGAGCTACGAGCAGTACTTC
CASSQDLGDRSYEQYF
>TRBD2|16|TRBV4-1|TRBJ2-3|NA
TGCGCCAGCAGCCACGAGTCTAGCGGGAGTACAGATACGCAGTATTTT
CASSHESSGSTDTQYF
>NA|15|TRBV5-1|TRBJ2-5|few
TGCGCCAGCAGCGAACCCCCAGGGTTGGTAGAGACCCAGTACTTC
CASSEPPGLVETQYF
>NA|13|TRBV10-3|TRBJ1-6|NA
TGTGCCATCAGTGAGGATCAGAATTCACCCCTCCACTTT
CAISEDQNSPLHF
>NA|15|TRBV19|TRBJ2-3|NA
TGTGCCAGTAGTATAGATGAAGCGGACACAGATACGCAGTATTTT
CASSIDEADTDTQYF
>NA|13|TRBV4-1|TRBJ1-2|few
TGCGCCAGCAGCCAAGAGGGGAGATATGGCTACACCTTC
CASSQEGRYGYTF
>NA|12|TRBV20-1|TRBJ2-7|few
TGCAGTGCCTCGGACGGCTCCTACGAGCAGTACTTC
CSASDGSYEQYF
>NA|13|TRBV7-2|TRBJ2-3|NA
TGTGCCAGCAGTCAAGAACTCTCAGATACGCAGTATTTT
CASSQELSDTQYF
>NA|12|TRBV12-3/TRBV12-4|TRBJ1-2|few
TGTGCCAGCAGCCGGACGGTCTATGGCTACACCTTC
CASSRTVYGYTF
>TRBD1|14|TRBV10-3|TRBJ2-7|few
TGTGCCACCGACCCCGGACAGGCCTCCTACGAGCAGTACTTC
CATDPGQASYEQYF
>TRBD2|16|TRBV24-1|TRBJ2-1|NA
TGTGCCACCAGTGACCGGGGACTAGCATCCTACAATGAGCAGTTCTTC
CATSDRGLASYNEQFF
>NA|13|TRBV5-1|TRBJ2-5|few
TGCGCCAGCAACACCCCGTACCAAGAGACCCAGTACTTC
CASNTPYQETQYF
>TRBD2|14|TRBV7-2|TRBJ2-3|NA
TGTGCCAGCAGCACAAGGACTAGATCAGATACGCAGTATTTT
CASSTRTRSDTQYF
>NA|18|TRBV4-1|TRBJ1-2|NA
TGCGCCAGCAGCCAAATATTAAGGGACAAGCAAAGGGACTATGGCTACACCTTC
CASSQILRDKQRDYGYTF
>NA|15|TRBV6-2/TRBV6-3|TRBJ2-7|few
TGTGCCAGCTCCTTACTCGCAGGACTCCTCTACGAGCAGTACTTC
CASSLLAGLLYEQYF
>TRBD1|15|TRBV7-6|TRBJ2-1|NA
TGTGCCAGCAGCTTAGCGTACAGGGGGCGGCATGAGCAGTTCTTC
CASSLAYRGRHEQFF
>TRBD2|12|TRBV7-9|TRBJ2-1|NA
TGTGCCAGCAGCTTGGGGACTACTGAGCAGTTCTTC
CASSLGTTEQFF
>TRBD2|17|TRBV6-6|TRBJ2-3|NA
TGTGCCAGCAGTTACGGGGCAGCGGGAGGGCCAACAGATACGCAGTATTTT
CASSYGAAGGPTDTQYF
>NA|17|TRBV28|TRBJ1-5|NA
TGTGCTAGCAGTAGCGCCTTAGGACCCTATAGCAATCAGCCCCAGCATTTT
CASSSALGPYSNQPQHF
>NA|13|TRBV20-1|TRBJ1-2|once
TGCAGTGCTAGAGATCGGGCGGGCTATGGCTACACCTTC
CSARDRAGYGYTF
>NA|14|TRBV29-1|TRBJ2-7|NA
TGCAGCGTTGAAGATCGGAGTAGATCCTACGAGCAGTACTTC
CSVEDRSRSYEQYF
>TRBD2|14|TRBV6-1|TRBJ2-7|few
TGTGCCAGCACCCGGACTAGCGGGGGCTACGAGCAGTACTTC
CASTRTSGGYEQYF
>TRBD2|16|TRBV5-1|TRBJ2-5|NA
TGCGCCAGCAGCTTGGGGACTAGTCTCAATACAGAGACCCAGTACTTC
CASSLGTSLNTETQYF
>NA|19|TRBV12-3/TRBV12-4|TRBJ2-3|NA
TGTGCCAGCAGTTTGCCCCCACTCTTCGGCCGGCTTAGCACAGATGCGCAGTATTTT
CASSLPPLFGRLSTDAQYF
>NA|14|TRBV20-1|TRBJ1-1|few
TGCAGTGCTAGAGATCGGCCAGCGAACACTGAAGCTTTCTTT
CSARDRPANTEAFF
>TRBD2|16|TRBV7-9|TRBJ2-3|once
TGTGCCAGCAGCCAATTGATAGCGGGAGCGGGAGATACGCAGTATTTT
CASSQLIAGAGDTQYF
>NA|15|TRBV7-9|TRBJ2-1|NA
TGTGCCAGCAGCCCCGGGACCTCCCCCTACAATGAGCAGTTCTTC
CASSPGTSPYNEQFF